These 21 T cell receptor beta chains were all obtained from the same sample, sequenced in a study of regulatory T cells in long-lasting Graves disease. The authors built TCR beta libraries using iRepertoire HTBI primers and Arm-PCR of CDR3 regions. TCRdb passed the multiplex PCR reads through MiXCR, listing each CDR3 protein once. The sample holds under 300,000 distinct CDR3 sequences; about a sixth are singletons and the top ten take more than 20%. Described time point: newly diagnosed GD, antithyroid drugs for less than 3 months. Extracted PBMC RNA gave rise to the TCR library. This sample comprised peripheral blood mononuclear cells (PBMCs), obtained at new diagnosis, from a patient treated with antithyroid drugs. The receptors here all came from a female donor with Graves disease.

In this sample, this clonotype turned up a few times. The chain employs TRBV5-6 and TRBJ2-1, with TRBD2 matching over 11 bases. The J segment lost 6 bases and the V segment lost 4 bases, leaving 3 bases of the junction unmatched. Germline V lookup: CDR1 SGHDT, CDR2 YYEEEE. There are 14 residues in the CDR3. The CDR3 DNA reads as TGTGCCAGCAGCACGGGACTAGCGGTCAATGAGCAGTTCTTC. Translating gives CASSTGLAVNEQFF.

This clonotype has at least ten counts. The chain employs TRBV27 and TRBJ2-1, with D possibly TRBD2 on 6 matching bases. The V and J ends lost 2 bases and 4 bases respectively, with 18 bases between them. The CDR3 totals 17 residues. Germline-derived CDR1 and CDR2 are MNHEY and SMNVEV (reference sequence). The CDR3 DNA sequence: TGTGCCAGCAGTTTAACCCCCAGCCTAGCGATATACAATGAGCAGTTCTTC. This translates into CASSLTPSLAIYNEQFF.

The gene calls are TRBV7-9 and TRBJ2-3; TRBD2 aligns across 8 bases. In germline, CDR1 is SEHNR, CDR2 FQNEAQ (reference sequence). The junction had 18 bases not matched to a gene; V was cut back by 10 bases and J by 6 bases. This CDR3 contains 16 residues. The CDR3 reads CATQSSGREGGDTQYF. CDR3 in DNA: TGTGCCACCCAGTCCAGCGGACGGGAGGGCGGGGATACGCAGTATTTT. Complete variable domain (other parts from reference TRBV7-9 and TRBJ2-3): DTGVSQNPRHKITKRGQNVTFRCDPISEHNRLYWYRQTLGQGPEFLTYFQNEAQLEKSRLLSDRFSAERPKGSFSTLEIQRTEQGDSAMYLCATQSSGREGGDTQYFGPGTRLTVL.

This clonotype was counted at least ten times. The chain combines TRBV7-2 with TRBJ2-3; no clear D. Per the germline V gene, CDR1 is SGHTA and CDR2 is FQGNSA. CDR3 length equals 13 residues. The ends were cut back, 3 bases at V and 6 bases at J, with 10 bases in the middle. Written as DNA, the CDR3 is TGTGCCAGCAGCTTCTCAGGACGGGATACGCAGTATTTT. It translates to CASSFSGRDTQYF.

V and J are TRBV11-2 and TRBJ1-2; the D is unclear. V gave up 2 bases and J gave up 4 bases, with 17 bases separating them. CDR1 is SGHAT and CDR2 is FQNNGV in the germline V gene. The CDR3 length is 16 residues. CDR3 residues: CASSLSATSRTYGYTF. CDR3 bases: TGTGCCAGCAGCTTATCCGCGACATCACGCACCTATGGCTACACCTTC.

The table lists this clonotype with a few counts. The chain carries TRBV6-5 and TRBJ2-2; a weak D match, TRBD2 (7 bases). CDR3 length: 15 amino acids. V lost 2 bases and J 3 bases, leaving 10 bases between the germline ends. Germline CDR1 is MNHEY and CDR2 is SVGAGI. The CDR3 DNA reads as TGTGCCAGCAGTTACGGGGGGGGCGACACCGGGGAGCTGTTTTTT. Translation gives CASSYGGGDTGELFF.

This clonotype was counted at least ten times. This sequence joins TRBV6-1 and TRBJ2-7, with 11 bases that match TRBD2. The CDR3 contains 14 residues. J lost 3 bases, V lost 5 bases, and 3 bases had no gene match. Germline values: CDR1 MNHNS, CDR2 SASEGT. The chain's CDR3 is CASSRTSGYYEQYF. CDR3 coding DNA: TGTGCCAGCAGTAGGACTAGCGGGTACTACGAGCAGTACTTC.

This clonotype was counted ten times or more. The rearrangement uses TRBV5-1 and TRBJ1-2, with D possibly being TRBD1 (5 bases). The CDR3 runs 14 residues. Trimming removed 4 bases at V and 4 bases at J, with 14 bases between. Germline V gives CDR1 SGHRS, CDR2 YFSETQ. The CDR3 here is CASSPGDHTYGYTF. The CDR3 DNA reads as TGCGCCAGCAGCCCCGGGGACCATACCTATGGCTACACCTTC.

This clonotype was detected ten times or more. CDR3 DNA sequence: TGTGCCACCACGGACACGGATACGCAGTATTTT. It yields the protein CATTDTDTQYF. The chain couples TRBV24-1 to TRBJ2-3; a possible D gene is TRBD1 (5 bases). The V gene lost 8 bases and the J gene lost 6 bases, with 8 bases spanning the gap. The CDR3 runs to 11 residues. Germline V CDR1 and CDR2: KGHDR, SFDVKD.

The chain uses TRBV24-1 and TRBJ2-1, with 11 nucleotides matching TRBD2. Germline V gene sequence: CDR1 KGHDR, CDR2 SFDVKD. The CDR3 spans 15 residues. The trim removed 0 bases at V and 6 bases at J, leaving 0 bases unmatched. CDR3 amino acids: CATSDLTSGSNEQFF. The DNA for the CDR3 is TGTGCCACCAGTGATTTGACTAGCGGGAGCAATGAGCAGTTCTTC.

This clonotype showed up many times. The V and J genes are TRBV2 and TRBJ2-3, with a possible D match to TRBD2 (5 bases). Germline V lookup: CDR1 SNHLY, CDR2 FYNNEI. V lost 5 bases to trimming and J lost 8 bases, with 11 bases between them. CDR3 size: 12 residues. The CDR3 DNA reads TGTGCCAGCAGTACGGGGTCAGGTACGCAGTATTTT. Protein product: CASSTGSGTQYF.

This clonotype was seen repeatedly, ten times or more. V and J are TRBV6-2 or TRBV6-3 and TRBJ2-1; TRBD2 matches 8 bases. The CDR3 runs to 16 residues. The germline V gene encodes CDR1 MNHEY and CDR2 SVGEGT. With 0 bases clipped from V and 1 base from J, the junction kept 2 bases outside the gene matches. DNA for the CDR3: TGTGCCAGCAGTTACTCACCTAGCGGGTCCTACAATGAGCAGTTCTTC. Translating gives CASSYSPSGSYNEQFF.

This clonotype came up many times. V is TRBV6-1 and J is TRBJ1-1; D call uncertain. Trimming shortened V by 6 bases and J by 2 bases, and 13 bases separated the two germline ends. Germline V gene lookup returns CDR1 MNHNS and CDR2 SASEGT. The CDR3 contains 14 residues. The CDR3 protein is CASSPTLGNTEAFF. As DNA, the CDR3 is TGTGCCAGCAGCCCTACCCTTGGCAACACTGAAGCTTTCTTT.

This clonotype showed up many times. This sequence joins TRBV29-1 and TRBJ1-1; 7 positions match TRBD1. The CDR3 length is 14 residues. CDR1 and CDR2 (germline): SQVTM, ANQGSEA. V gave up 4 bases and J gave up 5 bases; unmatched junction bases: 10. Here the CDR3 reads CSVAVGQSVTEAFF. The CDR3 nucleotides read TGCAGCGTTGCCGTGGGACAGAGTGTGACTGAAGCTTTCTTT.

In its sample, this clonotype was seen many times. V usage is TRBV24-1 and J usage is TRBJ2-3, with D tentatively TRBD1 (7 bases). This CDR3 has 15 residues. With 5 bases removed from V and 5 bases from J, the gap between germline ends came to 16 bases. Looked up from germline, CDR1 is KGHDR and CDR2 is SFDVKD. The CDR3 bases are TGTGCCACCAGTGCCTCAGGGGGGATTGGAGATACGCAGTATTTT. Translation: CATSASGGIGDTQYF.

This clonotype was counted ten times or more. The gene calls are TRBV6-1 and TRBJ2-7, with D unresolved. Looked up from germline, CDR1 is MNHNS and CDR2 is SASEGT. Trimming took off 5 bases at V and 3 bases at J, with 11 bases between the two ends. CDR3 length: 13 amino acids. CDR3 protein: CASSQRLLYEQYF. Written as DNA, the CDR3 is TGTGCCAGCAGTCAACGACTGCTCTACGAGCAGTACTTC.

This clonotype was seen ten or more times. The rearrangement uses TRBV7-9 and TRBJ1-1; D uncertain. Trimming left V 4 bases short and J 3 bases short, with 9 bases between. The germline CDR1 and CDR2 sequences are SEHNR and FQNEAQ (reference sequence). CDR3 length: 13 residues. The CDR3 DNA is TGTGCCAGCAGCTCCGACTGGGACACTGAAGCTTTCTTT. Translation: CASSSDWDTEAFF.

The chain uses TRBV2 and TRBJ2-5; no clear D gene. V was trimmed by 1 base and J by 5 bases, leaving 5 bases between them. Germline assignment: CDR1 SNHLY and CDR2 FYNNEI. The CDR3 covers 12 residues. The CDR3 sequence: CASSEVPETQYF. The CDR3 nucleotides read TGTGCCAGCAGTGAAGTCCCGGAGACCCAGTACTTC.

This clonotype was counted only a few times. The chain recombines TRBV20-1 with TRBJ2-3; TRBD1 is a possible D gene (5 bases). The V gene's germline CDR1 is DFQATT and CDR2 SNEGSKA (reference sequence). This CDR3 has 11 amino acids. Trimming pared 7 bases from V and 5 bases from J, leaving 10 bases between. Written as DNA, the CDR3 is TGCAGTGGGGGCGCCCAAGATACGCAGTATTTT. Its translation is CSGGAQDTQYF.

This clonotype showed up many times. CDR3 loop: CASSLAGPQTEAFF. CDR3 nucleotide sequence: TGTGCCAGCAGCTTAGCGGGACCCCAGACTGAAGCTTTCTTT. The chain links TRBV11-1 to TRBJ1-1, with a tentative D call TRBD1 (5 bases). Deletions cut 0 bases from V and 5 bases from J, with 10 bases between. Germline-derived CDR1 and CDR2 are SGHAT and FQDESV (reference sequence). CDR3 size: 14 residues. Full variable domain (rest looked up from reference TRBV11-1 and TRBJ1-1): EAEVAQSPRYKITEKSQAVAFWCDPISGHATLYWYRQILGQGPELLVQFQDESVVDDSQLPKDRFSAERLKGVDSTLKIQPAELGDSAMYLCASSLAGPQTEAFFGQGTRLTVV.

The V and J genes are TRBV4-3 and TRBJ2-3; D possibly corresponds to TRBD1 (5 bases). The germline gives CDR1 LGHNA, CDR2 YSLEER. The V gene lost 4 bases and the J gene lost 4 bases, with 15 bases spanning the gap. CDR3 length equals 15 residues. DNA of the CDR3: TGCGCCAGCAGCCTCGGACATACGAGCGCAGATACGCAGTATTTT. Its protein is CASSLGHTSADTQYF.